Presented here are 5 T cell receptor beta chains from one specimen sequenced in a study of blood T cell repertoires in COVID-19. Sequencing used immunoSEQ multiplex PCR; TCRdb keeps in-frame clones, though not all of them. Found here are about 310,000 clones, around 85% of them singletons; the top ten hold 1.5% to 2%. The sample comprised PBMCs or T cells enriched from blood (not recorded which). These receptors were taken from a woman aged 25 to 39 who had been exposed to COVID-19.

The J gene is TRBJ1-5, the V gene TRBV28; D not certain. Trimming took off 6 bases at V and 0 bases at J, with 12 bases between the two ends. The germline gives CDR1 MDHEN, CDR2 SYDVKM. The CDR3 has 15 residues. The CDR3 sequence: CASRKDPYSNQPQHF. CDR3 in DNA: TGTGCCAGCAGGAAAGATCCCTATAGCAATCAGCCCCAGCATTTT.

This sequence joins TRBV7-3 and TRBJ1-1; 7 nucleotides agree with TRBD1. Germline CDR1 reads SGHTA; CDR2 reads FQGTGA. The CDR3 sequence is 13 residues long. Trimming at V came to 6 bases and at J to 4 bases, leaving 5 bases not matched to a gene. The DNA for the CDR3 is TGTGCCAGCAGAGCCGCAGGGGGCACTGAAGCTTTCTTT. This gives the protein CASRAAGGTEAFF. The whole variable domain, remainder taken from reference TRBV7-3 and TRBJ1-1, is GAGVSQTPSNKVTEKGKYVELRCDPISGHTALYWYRQSLGQGPEFLIYFQGTGAADDSGLPNDRFFAVRPEGSVSTLKIQRTERGDSAVYLCASRAAGGTEAFFGQGTRLTVV.

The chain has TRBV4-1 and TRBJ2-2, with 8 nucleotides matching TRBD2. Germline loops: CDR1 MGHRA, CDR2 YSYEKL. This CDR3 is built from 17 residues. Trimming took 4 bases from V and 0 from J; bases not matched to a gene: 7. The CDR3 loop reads CASSPFGSGANTGELFF. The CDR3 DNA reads TGCGCCAGCAGCCCCTTCGGTAGCGGGGCGAACACCGGGGAGCTGTTTTTT.

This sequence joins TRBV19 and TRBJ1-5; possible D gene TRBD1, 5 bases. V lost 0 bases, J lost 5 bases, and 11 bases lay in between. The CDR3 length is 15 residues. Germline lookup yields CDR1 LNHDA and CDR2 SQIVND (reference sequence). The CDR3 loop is CASSIEPGWDQPQHF. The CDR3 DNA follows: TGTGCCAGTAGTATAGAGCCAGGGTGGGATCAGCCCCAGCATTTT.

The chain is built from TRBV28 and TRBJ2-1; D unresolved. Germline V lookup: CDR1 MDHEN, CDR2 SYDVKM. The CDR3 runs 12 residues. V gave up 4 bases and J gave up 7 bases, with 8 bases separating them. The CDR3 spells CASSSTLNEQFF. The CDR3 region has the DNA TGTGCCAGCAGTTCTACCCTAAATGAGCAGTTCTTC.